The rows below give T cell receptor beta chains drawn from one sample of a study of T cell changes during pregnancy in multiple sclerosis. TCRdb's table, derived via immunoSEQ multiplex PCR, lists solely in-frame clones and lacks some. In the table there are over 85,000 clones, over 75% of which are singletons. Sequenced material: peripheral blood, taken in the second trimester of pregnancy. The origin of the receptors is a female donor in good health, enrolled as a control in a pregnancy study. The CDR3 runs from the conserved cysteine through the conserved F or W. Fields, in order: clone size, D gene, V gene, J gene, CDR3 DNA, CDR3 protein. D genes are given only for firm matches. Part of the rows lack a size; the others show once, few, many or a class for expanded clones.

>.|TRBD1|TRBV6-5|TRBJ2-3
TGTGCCAGCAGAAGGACAGGGACAACAGATACGCAGTATTTT
CASRRTGTTDTQYF
>.|TRBD1|TRBV7-2|TRBJ2-5
TGTGCCAGCAGCTCCCTCGGGCAGGGGGAGTATTGGTCCCAGTACTTC
CASSSLGQGEYWSQYF
>once|.|TRBV27|TRBJ1-2
TGTGCCAGCAGTCAGGGCGTCACCCCTAGCTATGGCTACACCTTC
CASSQGVTPSYGYTF
>.|.|TRBV29-1|TRBJ1-4
TGCAGCGTTCTTCCCGGGGAAACTAATGAAAAACTGTTTTTT
CSVLPGETNEKLFF
>.|TRBD1|TRBV7-2|TRBJ1-1
TGTGCCAGCAGCATTCGACAGGGTAGAAACACTGAAGCTTTCTTT
CASSIRQGRNTEAFF
>few|.|TRBV5-1|TRBJ2-7
TGCGCCAGCAGCTTGGCCCTAGCAGGCGGATCCTACGAGCAGTACTTC
CASSLALAGGSYEQYF
>.|TRBD1|TRBV18|TRBJ1-2
TGTGCCAGCTCCCCGGGACAGCACACTAACTATGGCTACACCTTC
CASSPGQHTNYGYTF
>.|.|TRBV5-5|TRBJ2-2
TGTGCCAGCTTCACAGGAGCGAACACCGGGGAGCTGTTTTTT
CASFTGANTGELFF
>few|.|TRBV19|TRBJ2-2
TGTGCCAGTCGTTGGGGGGCCGGGGAGCTGTTTTTT
CASRWGAGELFF
>.|.|TRBV4-1|TRBJ1-1
TGCGCCAGCACCCGAACCGGACAGAACACTGAAGCTTTCTTT
CASTRTGQNTEAFF
>.|.|TRBV7-9|TRBJ1-2
TGTGCCAGCAGCGCCAGTCAGGGCTTCGGCTATGGCTACACCTTC
CASSASQGFGYGYTF
>.|.|TRBV7-2|TRBJ2-5
TGTGCCAGCAGCCCCGGGGGTCCGGAGACCCAGTACTTC
CASSPGGPETQYF
>.|TRBD1|TRBV27|TRBJ2-7
TGTGCCAGCAGCCTCGGGACAGCGAACTACGAGCAGTACTTC
CASSLGTANYEQYF
>once|.|TRBV7-2|TRBJ2-7
TGTGCCAGCAGCCCGAGCGGGCGTTCCTACGAGCAGTACTTC
CASSPSGRSYEQYF
>.|.|TRBV18|TRBJ1-3
TGTGCCAGCTCACCACCGGAGAGAAACACCATATATTTT
CASSPPERNTIYF
>.|.|TRBV6-1|TRBJ2-3
TGTGCCAGCAGCCCTACCCCTTTAGATACGCAGTATTTT
CASSPTPLDTQYF
>.|.|TRBV18|TRBJ1-1
TGTGCCAGCCGTCACTTGAACACTGAAGCTTTCTTT
CASRHLNTEAFF
>.|.|TRBV6-5|TRBJ2-7
TGTGCCAGCAGTTCCCGCGGAGGCGAGCAGTACTTC
CASSSRGGEQYF
>once|.|TRBV15|TRBJ1-4
TGTGCCACCAGCCGCGCGGGAACTAATGAAAAACTGTTTTTT
CATSRAGTNEKLFF
>.|.|TRBV2|TRBJ1-2
TGTGCCAGCAGTTTCTCCGGGACTGATGTTAACTATGGCTACACCTTC
CASSFSGTDVNYGYTF
>once|.|TRBV2|TRBJ2-7
TGTGCCAGCAGTCGGCCGGGACTCGAAAAGTACTTC
CASSRPGLEKYF
>once|.|TRBV16|TRBJ1-1
TGTGCCAGCAGCCAATTTCGGGGTAACACTGAAGCTTTCTTT
CASSQFRGNTEAFF
>.|TRBD2|TRBV28|TRBJ2-7
TGTGCCAGCACCACCTTGGATAGCGGGAGGGGCGAGCAGTACTTC
CASTTLDSGRGEQYF
>.|.|TRBV27|TRBJ1-5
TGTGCCAGCAGAAAAACGACAGGTTCGGGCAATCAGCCCCAGCATTTT
CASRKTTGSGNQPQHF